The rows below give T cell receptor beta chains drawn from one sample of a study of cytomegalovirus exposure and HLA in healthy donors. Produced via immunoSEQ multiplex PCR; TCRdb's table is partial and in-frame only. Listed are some 200,000 clones; 0.74% falls within the top ten. Sequencing used PBMCs. The receptors come from a boy aged 5-17 years in good health and CMV-seronegative. Each CDR3 is given with its conserved first and last residue. The D gene is left open where the match is weak.

D gene,J gene,CDR3 length,V gene,CDR3 DNA,CDR3 protein
TRBD1,TRBJ2-2,16,TRBV7-9,TGTGCCAGCAGCCATAACCGGGACAGAAACACCGGGGAGCTGTTTTTT,CASSHNRDRNTGELFF
-,TRBJ2-5,18,TRBV5-4,TGTGCCAGCAGCCCAGGGTGGCGACAGGCCCATCAACAAGAGACCCAGTACTTC,CASSPGWRQAHQQETQYF
-,TRBJ1-2,14,TRBV11-2,TGTGCCAGCAGCCCCAGCGCAGGACAGTACGGCTACACCTTC,CASSPSAGQYGYTF
TRBD1,TRBJ2-7,16,TRBV6-5,TGTGCCAGCAGTTACTCAACAGGGGCGACCTCCTACGAGCAGTACTTC,CASSYSTGATSYEQYF
-,TRBJ1-2,15,TRBV6-5,TGTGCCAGCAGTTACTCGCCCCGTTCATTCGGGGGCTACACCTTC,CASSYSPRSFGGYTF
TRBD1,TRBJ1-1,14,TRBV5-4,TGTGCCAGCAGCCTCCGGGACAGGGTCACTGAAGCTTTCTTT,CASSLRDRVTEAFF
-,TRBJ1-5,15,TRBV5-5,TGTGCCAGCAGCCCGGGGGGGGAGCGCAATCAGCCCCAGCATTTT,CASSPGGERNQPQHF
TRBD2,TRBJ2-2,14,TRBV7-2,TGTGCCAGCAGCTTAGCTGGGGGGGCCGGGGAGCTGTTTTTT,CASSLAGGAGELFF
-,TRBJ2-2,12,TRBV27,TGTGCCAGCCCAGAGGTGACCGGGGAGCTGTTTTTT,CASPEVTGELFF
-,TRBJ2-7,14,TRBV6-5,TGTGCCAGCAGGTATAGGCAGGCCCATTACGAGCAGTACTTC,CASRYRQAHYEQYF
TRBD2,TRBJ2-2,16,TRBV13,TGTGCCAGCAGCTTAGATATTAGCGGGGACACCGGGGAGCTGTTTTTT,CASSLDISGDTGELFF
TRBD1,TRBJ2-7,15,TRBV7-2,TGTGCCAGCAGCCCCCTCCCACAGGGGAGTTACGAGCAGTACTTC,CASSPLPQGSYEQYF
TRBD1,TRBJ2-1,16,TRBV7-2,TGTGCCAGCAGCTTAGCGTGGTTGAGACAGGGCCATGAGCAGTTCTTC,CASSLAWLRQGHEQFF
TRBD1,TRBJ2-7,19,TRBV7-8,TGTGCCAGCAGCCTACCCGGGACAGTGTCATTAGTACGCTCCTACGAGCAGTACTTC,CASSLPGTVSLVRSYEQYF
-,TRBJ2-7,14,TRBV7-2,TGTGCCAGCAGCACCCCGACAGTGCTCTACGAGCAGTACTTC,CASSTPTVLYEQYF
-,TRBJ2-5,16,TRBV9,TGTGCCAGCAGCGTAGGAGCTAGTATTATGATTGAGACCCAGTACTTC,CASSVGASIMIETQYF
-,TRBJ2-5,11,TRBV20-1,TGCAGTGTTTCTAGCCAAGAGACCCAGTACTTC,CSVSSQETQYF
TRBD1,TRBJ2-7,15,TRBV4-2,TGTGCCAGCAGTCTTACAGGCAGGGGGTTATACGAGCAGTACTTC,CASSLTGRGLYEQYF
-,TRBJ2-1,14,TRBV4-1,TGCGCCAGCAGCCAAGCTACTAGTTCCCATGAGCAGTTCTTC,CASSQATSSHEQFF
TRBD1,TRBJ2-7,15,TRBV28,TGTGCCAGCAGTTCTTCCGGGACAGGGTCTAGGGAGCAGTACTTC,CASSSSGTGSREQYF
-,TRBJ2-1,12,TRBV7-9,TGTGCCAGCAGCGTGGCTCCGAATGAGCAGTTCTTC,CASSVAPNEQFF
TRBD2,TRBJ2-2,16,TRBV11-2,TGTGCCAGCAGCCCCTTTGCGGGGGGGGGTAACGGGGAGCTGTTTTTT,CASSPFAGGGNGELFF
-,TRBJ2-4,16,TRBV30,TGTGCCTGGAGTCCCTGGGACACCTTAGCCAAAAACATTCAGTACTTC,CAWSPWDTLAKNIQYF
-,TRBJ1-4,13,TRBV30,TGTGCGGGTGGGTGGGGGCGAGGCGAAAAACTGTTTTTT,CAGGWGRGEKLFF
TRBD1,TRBJ1-1,15,TRBV18,TGTGCCAGCTCACCTCTCGGACAGGGTAGCTTTGAAGCTTTCTTT,CASSPLGQGSFEAFF
TRBD1,TRBJ1-6,15,TRBV7-2,TGTGCCAGCAGCAGGACAGGGGACGGGAATTCACCCCTCCACTTT,CASSRTGDGNSPLHF
-,TRBJ1-2,15,TRBV19,TGTGCCACCAGCGGGCCCAAGTGGCCTAACTATGGCTACACCTTC,CATSGPKWPNYGYTF
-,TRBJ2-3,14,TRBV5-6,TGTGCCAGCAGAGGCCGGGGGGCCACAGATACGCAGTATTTT,CASRGRGATDTQYF
-,TRBJ1-5,14,TRBV5-1,TGCGCCAGCAGCTTGGCCACGGCAGGCTCGCCCCAGCATTTT,CASSLATAGSPQHF
-,TRBJ1-1,13,TRBV5-1,TGCGCCAGCAGCGATGGGCTGAACACTGAAGCTTTCTTT,CASSDGLNTEAFF
-,TRBJ1-6,14,TRBV9,TGTGCCAGCAGCGTAGGGGCCTCCGACACACCCCTCCACTTT,CASSVGASDTPLHF
-,TRBJ1-1,14,TRBV6-1,TGTGCCAGCAGTTCCAAGTTACAGTACACTGAAGCTTTCTTT,CASSSKLQYTEAFF
-,TRBJ1-1,15,TRBV4-1,TGCGCCAGCAGCCAAAGACCCCAGCGAGGGACTGAAGCTTTCTTT,CASSQRPQRGTEAFF
TRBD1,TRBJ2-2,15,TRBV11-3,TGTGCCAGCAGCCCGTACAGGGGGGACACCGGGGAGCTGTTTTTT,CASSPYRGDTGELFF
-,TRBJ2-6,16,TRBV4-3,TGCGCCAGCAGCCAAGATGTAGGGGCTGGGGCCAACGTCCTGACTTTC,CASSQDVGAGANVLTF
-,TRBJ1-2,16,TRBV4-1,TGCGCCAGCAGCCACCTTCTCAGGGGTATCGACTATGGCTACACCTTC,CASSHLLRGIDYGYTF
-,TRBJ2-3,13,TRBV27,TGTGCCAGCAGTCTAGGTGGTGAGAGAACGCAGTATTTT,CASSLGGERTQYF
-,TRBJ1-5,15,TRBV19,TGTGCCAGTAGTATTTGGGAGGGTTCCCATCAGCCCCAGCATTTT,CASSIWEGSHQPQHF
TRBD2,TRBJ2-7,15,TRBV4-1,TGCGCCAGCAGCCAAGGGCTAGCGGGCAACTACGAGCAGTACTTC,CASSQGLAGNYEQYF
TRBD2,TRBJ2-2,16,TRBV4-3,TGCGCCAGCAGCTTAAGCGGGGGGGCTAACACCGGGGAGCTGTTTTTT,CASSLSGGANTGELFF
TRBD2,TRBJ2-5,10,TRBV25-1,TGTGCCAGCAGTGGGGGGGGCCAGTACTTC,CASSGGGQYF
TRBD2,TRBJ2-2,18,TRBV7-8,TGTGCCAGCAGCTCACGCCGGGACTATGGGAAACCGTATGCGGAGCTGTTTTTT,CASSSRRDYGKPYAELFF
TRBD2,TRBJ2-5,16,TRBV18,TGTGCCAGCTCACCACCGGGGGTAGCGGGGGCGGAGACCCAGTACTTC,CASSPPGVAGAETQYF
TRBD1,TRBJ1-1,16,TRBV5-6,TGTGCCAGCAGCTTACGACCCGGGACAGGGAACACTGAAGCTTTCTTT,CASSLRPGTGNTEAFF
TRBD2,TRBJ2-3,15,TRBV30,TGTGCCTGGTCTTCTCTAGCGGGGGTAGGGGATACGCAGTATTTT,CAWSSLAGVGDTQYF
-,TRBJ1-2,14,TRBV2,TGTGCCAGCAGTGGCACAACAGGGCACTATGGCTACACCTTC,CASSGTTGHYGYTF
TRBD2,TRBJ2-1,16,TRBV5-1,TGCGCCAGCAACATGTGGACAGCGGGGGGGAACAATGAGCAGTTCTTC,CASNMWTAGGNNEQFF
-,TRBJ1-2,14,TRBV15,TGTGCCACCAGGGACAGTGCGGTTTCCATTGGCTACACCTTC,CATRDSAVSIGYTF
TRBD1,TRBJ2-2,16,TRBV4-1,TGCGCCAGCAGTCTCCCCGGGACAGAGAACACCGGGGAGCTGTTTTTT,CASSLPGTENTGELFF
TRBD1,TRBJ2-2,12,TRBV6-5,TGTGCCAGCAGACAGGGGGGCGGGGAGCTGTTTTTT,CASRQGGGELFF
-,TRBJ1-2,14,TRBV6-6,TGTGCCAGCGCGCGGGGCACCGCCTCAGCTGGCTACACCTTC,CASARGTASAGYTF
TRBD1,TRBJ1-6,16,TRBV4-1,TGCGCCAGCAGCCAAGAGGTAGGGACAGCAAGATCACCCCTCCACTTT,CASSQEVGTARSPLHF